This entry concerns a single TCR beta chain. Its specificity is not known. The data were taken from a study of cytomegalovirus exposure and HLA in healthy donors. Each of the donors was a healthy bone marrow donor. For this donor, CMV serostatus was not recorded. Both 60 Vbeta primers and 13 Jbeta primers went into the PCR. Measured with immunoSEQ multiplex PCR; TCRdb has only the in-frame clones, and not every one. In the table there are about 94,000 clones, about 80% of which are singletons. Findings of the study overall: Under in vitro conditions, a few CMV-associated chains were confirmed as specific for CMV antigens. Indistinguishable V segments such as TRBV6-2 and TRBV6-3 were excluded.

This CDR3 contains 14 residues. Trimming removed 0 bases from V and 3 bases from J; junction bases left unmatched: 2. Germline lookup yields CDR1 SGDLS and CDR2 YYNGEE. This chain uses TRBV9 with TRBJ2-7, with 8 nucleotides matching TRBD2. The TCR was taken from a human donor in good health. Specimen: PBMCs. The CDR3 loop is CASSVASGSYEQYF. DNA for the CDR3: TGTGCCAGCAGCGTAGCCAGCGGGAGCTACGAGCAGTACTTC.